This T cell receptor beta chain was captured in a study of glioma-infiltrating T cells. The study, taken as a whole, reports: Non-neoplastic patients had below-expected tissue-blood divergence, while all gliomas exceeded expectation. Very few CDR3 sequences were shared between tissue and blood.

This clonotype was picked up many times. What it binds is unknown. This CDR3 has 14 residues. V was pared by 3 bases and J by 3 bases, with 11 bases between. The iRepertoire nested amplicon-rescue multiplex PCR amplified TCR alpha and beta CDR3s from RNA. One-step reverse transcription and amplification started from approximately 100-400 ng of tissue mRNA or PBMC total RNA. TCRdb reprocessed the multiplex PCR reads via MiXCR and lists one record per CDR3 protein. The table lists some 6,000 distinct CDR3 sequences, roughly 28% of them singletons. The sequencing input was glioma tissue, nonneoplastic brain tissue, or PBMCs (not recorded which). The J gene is TRBJ1-1, the V gene TRBV12-3 or TRBV12-4; TRBD1 is a possible D gene (5 bases). The sequence came from a human donor with low-grade glioma or glioblastoma, undergoing nonglioma brain surgery, or in good health (not recorded which). In DNA form, the CDR3 reads TGTGCCAGCAGTTTCCGGGGGGTGGACACTGAAGCTTTCTTT. Its translation: CASSFRGVDTEAFF.